This entry is about one T cell receptor (beta chain). Repertoires were generated with immunoSEQ multiplex PCR, while TCRdb's copy carries only in-frame clones and drops some. The sample lists a few hundred thousand clones, approximately 85% seen once, with 9% to 15% in the top ten. This entry belongs to a study of blood T cell repertoires in COVID-19. The sequenced sample consisted of peripheral blood. This sequence originates from a man at least 80 years old with acute or convalescent COVID-19.

The DNA of the CDR3 is TGCGCCAGCAGTGAGCCACGAGGGGGTGGACGAACTACGCAGTATTTT. Its protein product is CASSEPRGGGRTTQYF. The chain recombines TRBV10-2 with TRBJ2-3; TRBD1 is a possible D gene (6 bases). The V end lost 2 bases, the J end lost 8 bases, and 20 bases lay between the germline ends. Germline V gives CDR1 WSHSY, CDR2 SAAADI. The CDR3 consists of 16 residues.